The T cell receptor beta chain under discussion was sequenced for a study of shared clonotypes between healthy human individuals. In the case of this clone: The antigen is not known.

Replicate PCRs run on sorted subsets employed 200 ng DNA, some 33,000 T cell genomes. Produced via immunoSEQ multiplex PCR; TCRdb's table is partial and in-frame only. The sample carries roughly 650,000 clones, 97% recorded once. Whole-study findings and limits: It was expected that sequencing depth would affect clonotype sharing among donors.

V was shortened by 7 bases and J by 4 bases, with 24 bases between the two germline ends. Germline CDR1 reads LNHDA; CDR2 reads SQIVND (reference sequence). CDR3 length: 17 residues. Donors were healthy HIV-negative adults without recently reported acute infections or vaccinations. The sample consisted of naive CD4+ T cells sorted from blood. Subset here: CD45RA+ positively selected. The receptor's source is a woman aged 30 to 39 in good health. The V gene is TRBV19, the J gene TRBJ2-3, with D perhaps TRBD2 (6 bases). The CDR3 is CASNDYWAGPGPDTQYF. The CDR3 DNA follows: TGTGCCAGTAACGACTATTGGGCGGGACCGGGTCCAGATACGCAGTATTTT.